The source of this T cell receptor (beta chain) is a study of human T cells and chemical hapten exposure. The overall study: Weekly scalp doses of diphenylcyclopropenone were given to patients during the roughly 24-week study.

The CDR3 length is 16 residues. Germline loops: CDR1 LGHNA, CDR2 YSLEER. J gave up 2 bases and V 5 bases, and 5 bases lay outside the gene matches. Time point noted: pre-sensitization, week 0. Regarding treatment: therapeutic diphenylcyclopropenone sensitization with weekly scalp DPC. This clonotype was recorded at least ten times. TCRdb reprocessed the RACE reads with MiXCR, giving one entry per CDR3 protein. The sample lists under 300,000 distinct CDR3 sequences; almost 8% were seen once. The receptor comes from a young man with alopecia areata. Some clones in this sample may be carry-over from other donors' samples. The specimen was whole blood, collected in connection with sensitization to the hapten diphenylcyclopropenone (DPC). The J gene is TRBJ2-3, the V gene TRBV4-3, with 12 bases fitting TRBD2. CDR3 protein: CASSSLAGGYTDTQYF. The CDR3 DNA is TGCGCCAGCAGCTCCCTAGCGGGGGGGTACACAGATACGCAGTATTTT.